What follows are 28 T cell receptor beta chains derived from one specimen sequenced in a study of T cells after yellow fever vaccination. In TCRdb, the 5' RACE reads were re-called with MiXCR into one record per CDR3 protein. The sample includes under 550,000 distinct CDR3 sequences, 20% to 25% of them seen just once. The source material was PBMCs, sampled less than 25 days after the first yellow fever vaccination. Every receptor here comes from a man aged 18 to 30 who received the YFV17D yellow fever vaccine.

The V gene is TRBV20-1, the J gene TRBJ1-5, with a possible D match to TRBD1 (5 bases). Deletions cut 1 base from V and 1 base from J, with 8 bases between. Germline V gene data show CDR1 as DFQATT and CDR2 as SNEGSKA (reference sequence). The length of the CDR3 is 14 residues. CDR3 in amino acids: CSARGGDSNQPQHF. The CDR3 DNA reads TGCAGTGCTAGAGGAGGGGACAGCAATCAGCCCCAGCATTTT.

The chain recombines TRBV4-1 with TRBJ2-2, with 10 bases identical to TRBD2. The length of the CDR3 is 18 residues. The V gene end was trimmed by 4 bases and the J gene end by 6 bases; junction bases not matched to a gene: 14. CDR1 and CDR2 from the germline V gene are MGHRA and YSYEKL. The chain's CDR3 is CASSPRGASGGKAGELFF. The DNA of the CDR3 is TGCGCCAGCAGCCCCAGGGGGGCTAGCGGGGGAAAAGCCGGGGAGCTGTTTTTT.

In its sample, this clonotype was seen a few times. The rearrangement uses TRBV2 and TRBJ2-7; no definite D call. The CDR3 is 13 residues long. Germline CDR1 is SNHLY and CDR2 is FYNNEI. The germline V and J ends were trimmed by 2 bases and 2 bases, with 7 bases remaining between them. CDR3 coding DNA: TGTGCCAGCAGTGAAAGGACCCCCTACGAGCAGTACTTC. Translated: CASSERTPYEQYF.

This clonotype has just a few counts. The chain uses TRBV7-3 and TRBJ2-2; D is undetermined. Germline CDR1 and CDR2: SGHTA and FQGTGA. V shed 5 bases and J shed 6 bases, with 7 bases lying between them. This CDR3 region has 12 residues. This chain's CDR3 is CASSPTAGELFF. The CDR3 DNA sequence: TGTGCCAGCAGCCCCACTGCCGGGGAGCTGTTTTTT.

The chain is built from TRBV7-9 and TRBJ1-2, with a weak D call TRBD1 (5 bases). CDR3 size: 17 residues. CDR1 is SEHNR, CDR2 FQNEAQ, per germline (reference sequence). V dropped 6 bases and J dropped 3 bases, with 23 bases sitting between them. The CDR3 is CASRTGGWRIGDYGYTF. The DNA of the CDR3 is TGTGCCAGCAGAACCGGGGGGTGGCGGATTGGTGACTATGGCTACACCTTC.

This clonotype came up a few times. This chain uses TRBV29-1 with TRBJ2-3; D is unclear. This CDR3 spans 13 amino acids. Between the trimmed V and J ends, which lost 4 bases and 2 bases, there was a span of 10 bases. CDR1 is SQVTM and CDR2 is ANQGSEA in the germline V gene. Written as DNA, the CDR3 is TGCAGCGTTGTACTCCCAGCCACAGATACGCAGTATTTT. As protein: CSVVLPATDTQYF.

In this sample, this clonotype turned up once. The rearrangement uses TRBV11-2 and TRBJ2-2; D is possibly TRBD1 or TRBD2 (5 bases each). CDR1 SGHAT and CDR2 FQNNGV come from the germline V gene. This CDR3 contains 15 residues. V was trimmed by 5 bases and J by 3 bases, leaving 13 bases between them. The CDR3 sequence: CASSPWGSDTGELFF. The DNA of the CDR3 is TGTGCCAGCAGCCCCTGGGGGTCCGACACCGGGGAGCTGTTTTTT.

In its sample, this clonotype was seen a few times. The chain combines TRBV27 with TRBJ2-5; the D gene is possibly TRBD1 (6 bases). This CDR3 contains 14 residues. V was clipped by 5 bases and J by 5 bases, with 15 bases between them. From germline, CDR1 is MNHEY and CDR2 SMNVEV (reference sequence). CDR3 nucleotides: TGTGCCAGCAGTAGAGGGGGAAATCTGGAGACCCAGTACTTC. Protein product: CASSRGGNLETQYF.

This clonotype was seen a few times. The gene calls are TRBV14 and TRBJ2-2; 7 bases align to TRBD1. The CDR3 runs to 16 residues. Germline CDR1 reads SGHDN; CDR2 reads FVKESK. J gave up 2 bases and V 4 bases, and 7 bases lay outside the gene matches. In DNA, the CDR3 is TGTGCCAGCAGCCGGAACCGGGACAGAAACACCGGGGAGCTGTTTTTT. Translated, it gives CASSRNRDRNTGELFF.

The gene calls are TRBV20-1 and TRBJ2-3; no clear D gene. Trimming removed 6 bases from V and 4 bases from J, with 8 bases in between. CDR1 DFQATT and CDR2 SNEGSKA come from the germline V gene (reference sequence). The CDR3 extends over 11 amino acids. This chain's CDR3 is CSAKGSDTQYF. The CDR3, as DNA: TGCAGTGCCAAAGGGTCAGATACGCAGTATTTT.

The CDR3 is CASSHRQGRNSPLHF. CDR3 coding DNA: TGCGCCAGCAGCCATAGACAGGGCAGGAATTCACCCCTCCACTTT. This chain uses TRBV4-1 with TRBJ1-6, with 7 bases fitting TRBD1. V was clipped by 3 bases and J by 7 bases; unmatched bases: 6. The germline gives CDR1 MGHRA, CDR2 YSYEKL. The CDR3 totals 15 residues.

The chain carries TRBV5-1 and TRBJ1-6; D is unresolved. The CDR3 loop spans 19 amino acids. Trimming stripped 5 bases from V and 7 bases from J, with 28 bases between. The germline V gene encodes CDR1 SGHRS and CDR2 YFSETQ. Here the CDR3 DNA reads TGCGCCAGCAGTCGACCGGTACCTCGGGCCCCGATGGGGAATTCACCCCTCCACTTT. It encodes CASSRPVPRAPMGNSPLHF.

The V call is TRBV4-3, the J call TRBJ1-4; D not certain. Between the trimmed V and J ends, which lost 4 bases and 5 bases, there was a span of 14 bases. CDR1 is LGHNA and CDR2 is YSLEER in the germline V gene. The CDR3 runs 15 residues. This CDR3 reads CASSPITPPNEKLFF. CDR3 bases: TGCGCCAGCAGCCCAATCACCCCGCCAAATGAAAAACTGTTTTTT.

The J gene is TRBJ2-2, the V gene TRBV20-1; D gene ambiguous. CDR3 length: 16 residues. V was clipped by 1 base and J by 0 bases, with 12 bases between them. The germline CDR1 and CDR2 sequences are DFQATT and SNEGSKA (reference sequence). CDR3 in amino acids: CSARAETNANTGELFF. The CDR3 bases are TGCAGTGCTAGAGCTGAGACGAACGCGAACACCGGGGAGCTGTTTTTT.

Turning to this clonotype: At one of its ends the junction is not consistent with the germline gene, which may arise from a read error. This chain uses TRBV5-1 with TRBJ2-2; D call uncertain. Germline V lookup: CDR1 SGHRS, CDR2 YFSETQ. The CDR3 length is 16 residues. CDR3 DNA sequence: TGCGCCAGCAGCTTGGAGTCAAGGTCGAACACCGTGGAGCTGTTTTTT. This gives the protein CASSLESRSNTVELFF. The full variable domain, its missing parts supplied by reference TRBV5-1 and TRBJ2-2, is KAGVTQTPRYLIKTRGQQVTLSCSPISGHRSVSWYQQTPGQGLQFLFEYFSETQRNKGNFPGRFSGRQFSNSRSEMNVSTLELGDSALYLCASSLESRSNTVELFFGEGSRLTVL.

There are many counts of this clonotype. This sequence joins TRBV4-1 and TRBJ2-7, with D possibly TRBD1 on 6 matching bases. Germline lookup yields CDR1 MGHRA and CDR2 YSYEKL. V dropped 0 bases and J dropped 7 bases, with 16 bases sitting between them. This CDR3 has 15 residues. CDR3 amino acids: CASSQEGGRGGEQYV. The DNA for the CDR3 is TGCGCCAGCAGCCAAGAGGGTGGCAGGGGTGGTGAGCAGTACGTC.

The chain combines TRBV20-1 with TRBJ2-4, with D tentatively TRBD1 or TRBD2 (5 bases each). Deletions cut 5 bases from V and 0 bases from J, with 11 bases between. This CDR3 is 14 amino acids long. The V gene's germline CDR1 is DFQATT and CDR2 SNEGSKA (reference sequence). This CDR3 reads CSACRGAAKNIQYF. CDR3 coding DNA: TGCAGTGCTTGCCGGGGCGCAGCCAAAAACATTCAGTACTTC.

This clonotype has only a few counts. The chain couples TRBV2 to TRBJ2-5; D gene unclear. Germline V lookup: CDR1 SNHLY, CDR2 FYNNEI. V shed 8 bases and J shed 3 bases, with 13 bases lying between them. The CDR3 spans 13 residues. The CDR3 loop reads CASSPTTKETQYF. CDR3 nucleotides: TGTGCCAGCTCCCCCACCACCAAAGAGACCCAGTACTTC.

The chain couples TRBV5-1 to TRBJ2-2; 8 bases match TRBD1. The CDR3 has 15 amino acids. J lost 8 bases, V lost 1 base, and 7 bases had no gene match. Germline CDR1 and CDR2: SGHRS and YFSETQ. The CDR3 DNA follows: TGCGCCAGCAGCTTGTTGGGCCAGGGGGCTGGGGAGCTGTTTTTT. Its translation is CASSLLGQGAGELFF.

In this sample, this clonotype turned up a few times. The CDR3 region is CARIQGAKNIQYF. The CDR3 nucleotides read TGTGCCAGGATACAGGGAGCCAAAAACATTCAGTACTTC. The rearrangement joins TRBV6-4 to TRBJ2-4, with D possibly matching TRBD1 (6 bases). V was cut by 9 bases and J by 0 bases, with 9 bases left in between. CDR3 size: 13 residues. CDR1 is MRHNA, CDR2 SNTAGT, per germline.

The chain links TRBV29-1 to TRBJ2-7, with D unresolved. There are 12 residues in the CDR3. Germline assignment: CDR1 SQVTM and CDR2 ANQGSEA. Trimming stripped 5 bases from V and 5 bases from J, with 13 bases between. CDR3 protein: CSVTETQDEQYF. The CDR3 DNA sequence: TGCAGCGTTACCGAGACACAAGACGAGCAGTACTTC.

The chain combines TRBV10-3 with TRBJ1-2; D not certain. V lost 7 bases and J lost 3, with 12 bases in between. The germline CDR1 and CDR2 sequences are ENHRY and SYGVKD. The CDR3 spans 13 residues. The CDR3 here is CAINSAGDYGYTF. CDR3 nucleotide sequence: TGTGCCATCAACAGTGCAGGAGACTATGGCTACACCTTC.

This clonotype has only a few counts. The V and J genes are TRBV11-2 and TRBJ1-6; TRBD1 matches at 9 bases. Trimming at V came to 3 bases and at J to 8 bases, leaving 8 bases not matched to a gene. Germline V gene data show CDR1 as SGHAT and CDR2 as FQNNGV. The CDR3 is 16 amino acids. The CDR3 DNA is TGTGCCAGCAGCTTCCCCGGGGACAGGGTATATTCACCCCTCCACTTT. Residues: CASSFPGDRVYSPLHF.

Written as DNA, the CDR3 is TGTGCCAGCAGCCGCGACAGGAACCTCTATGGCTACACCTTC. Translation gives CASSRDRNLYGYTF. The gene calls are TRBV7-2 and TRBJ1-2; D is possibly TRBD1 (6 bases). V was pared by 5 bases and J by 4 bases, with 14 bases between. CDR1 is SGHTA and CDR2 is FQGNSA in the germline V gene. There are 14 residues in the CDR3. The entire variable domain, with the rest obtained from reference TRBV7-2 and TRBJ1-2, is as follows: GAGVSQSPSNKVTEKGKDVELRCDPISGHTALYWYRQSLGQGLEFLIYFQGNSAPDKSGLPSDRFSAERTGGSVSTLTIQRTQQEDSAVYLCASSRDRNLYGYTFGSGTRLTVV.

This clonotype was picked up a small number of times. The rearrangement uses TRBV4-2 and TRBJ2-5; D perhaps matches TRBD2 (6 bases). This CDR3 has 18 amino acids. The V and J ends lost 0 bases and 1 base respectively, with 18 bases between them. Germline assignment: CDR1 LGHNA and CDR2 YNFKEQ. CDR3 loop: CASSQEISGGTVQETQYF. In DNA, the CDR3 is TGTGCCAGCAGCCAAGAGATCTCGGGCGGGACGGTCCAAGAGACCCAGTACTTC.

The rearrangement uses TRBV14 and TRBJ1-6; D gene uncertain. CDR3 length equals 13 residues. Per germline, CDR1 SGHDN and CDR2 FVKESK. With 4 bases removed from V and 10 bases from J, the gap between germline ends came to 11 bases. The CDR3 loop is CASSRVEVSPLHF. Here the CDR3 DNA reads TGTGCCAGCAGCCGAGTCGAAGTATCACCCCTCCACTTT.

This clonotype was observed a single time. The CDR3 DNA reads TGTGCCAGCAGTAGCCGCAAGGCGGCCGATAGCTCCTACGAGCAGTACGTC. This codes for CASSSRKAADSSYEQYV. This rearrangement joins TRBV28 to TRBJ2-7; D unclear. The V and J ends lost 5 bases and 0 bases respectively, with 20 bases between them. The CDR3 spans 17 residues. CDR1 and CDR2 from the germline V gene are MDHEN and SYDVKM.

V usage is TRBV7-7 and J usage is TRBJ1-2, with 8 positions matching TRBD1. This CDR3 has 16 amino acids. The ends lost 5 bases at V and 0 bases at J; junction bases unmatched: 8. Germline loops: CDR1 SSHAT, CDR2 FNYEAQ (reference sequence). The CDR3 DNA follows: TGTGCCAGCAGCACCCGGGACAGGTTAGCTAACTATGGCTACACCTTC. It yields the protein CASSTRDRLANYGYTF.